The 29 T cell receptor beta chains below were found in one sample sequenced in a study of blood T cell repertoires in COVID-19 (dated by TCRdb to 2018 to 2021). The library came from the immunoSEQ multiplex PCR assay. Not all clones reach the TCRdb copy of this immuneACCESS table, which keeps in-frame sequences only. Checked studies attribute under half of the gap to unresolved V genes and leave the rest unexplained. The sample table shows 90,000 to 120,000 clones, and about 89% are seen once. The ten largest clones add up to 4.5% to 6% of the sample. The sample comprised peripheral blood. The receptors here all came from a man aged 35-49 years with active or convalescent COVID-19.

This chain links TRBV3-1 (or the pseudogene TRBV3-2) with TRBJ1-6; D is unresolved. V shed 3 bases and J shed 7 bases, with 10 bases lying between them. This CDR3 has 14 residues. CDR1 is LGHDT and CDR2 is YNNKEL in the germline V gene (reference sequence). The DNA of the CDR3 is TGTGCCAGCAGCCAGGGCAGAGTAAATTCACCCCTCCACTTT. It translates to CASSQGRVNSPLHF.

J is TRBJ1-4 and V is TRBV19; D is uncertain. From germline, CDR1 is LNHDA and CDR2 SQIVND (reference sequence). V dropped 5 bases and J dropped 0 bases, with 10 bases sitting between them. This CDR3 comprises 15 residues. The CDR3 protein is CASSAFGATNEKLFF. The DNA for the CDR3 is TGTGCCAGTAGTGCTTTCGGTGCAACTAATGAAAAACTGTTTTTT.

The chain's CDR3 is CASGTGVGGYTF. Written as DNA, the CDR3 is TGCGCCAGCGGGACAGGAGTAGGTGGCTACACCTTC. The genes are TRBV10-2 and TRBJ1-2; TRBD1 aligns across 8 bases. This CDR3 contains 12 residues. V lost 8 bases to trimming and J lost 7 bases; unmatched junction nucleotides: 6. In germline, CDR1 is WSHSY, CDR2 SAAADI.

The V gene is TRBV2, the J gene TRBJ1-4; 7 bases are a match to TRBD1. Germline V gene data show CDR1 as SNHLY and CDR2 as FYNNEI. V shed 6 bases, J shed 7 bases, and the junction held 11 bases outside the gene matches. This CDR3 spans 15 amino acids. The CDR3 is CASSSSATGSEKLFF. The CDR3 bases are TGTGCCAGCAGCTCCTCGGCGACAGGGAGTGAAAAACTGTTTTTT.

This chain links TRBV5-4 with TRBJ2-5; D remains ambiguous. There are 18 residues in the CDR3. The germline V gene has CDR1 SGHNT and CDR2 YYREEE (reference sequence). V lost 0 bases, J lost 2 bases, and 20 bases lay in between. The CDR3 loop reads CASSLDWLPPGRQETQYF. CDR3 nucleotides: TGTGCCAGCAGCTTGGATTGGCTGCCCCCAGGAAGACAAGAGACCCAGTACTTC. Combining the CDR3 with reference TRBV5-4 and TRBJ2-5 gives the whole variable domain ETGVTQSPTHLIKTRGQQVTLRCSSQSGHNTVSWYQQALGQGPQFIFQYYREEENGRGNFPPRFSGLQFPNYSSELNVNALELDDSALYLCASSLDWLPPGRQETQYFGPGTRLLVL.

CDR3 protein: CASSRQDFSNQPQHF. The CDR3 DNA reads as TGTGCCAGCAGCCGACAGGACTTTAGCAATCAGCCCCAGCATTTT. This chain links TRBV28 with TRBJ1-5; tentative D call: TRBD1 (6 bases). The length of the CDR3 is 15 residues. The V and J ends lost 6 bases and 0 bases respectively, with 12 bases between them. Germline CDR1 and CDR2: MDHEN and SYDVKM.

The rearrangement links TRBV5-1 to TRBJ2-3; D is undetermined. This CDR3 has 18 residues. The germline V gene has CDR1 SGHRS and CDR2 YFSETQ. V shed 6 bases and J shed 0 bases, with 23 bases lying between them. This CDR3 is CASTPAAGWFSSTDTQYF. CDR3 coding DNA: TGCGCCAGCACCCCGGCGGCCGGTTGGTTTTCTAGCACAGATACGCAGTATTTT.

This clone was counted a few times. Mismatch with germline at one junction end may stem from a read error. The chain combines TRBV6-1 with TRBJ1-6, with 9 bases identical to TRBD1. Germline loops: CDR1 MNHNS, CDR2 SASEGT. This CDR3 contains 16 residues. CDR3 in DNA: TGTGCCACCAGTGGGGGACAGGGAGGCCCTAATTCACCCCTCCACTTT. Its translation is CATSGGQGGPNSPLHF.

This sequence joins TRBV30 and TRBJ1-2; TRBD1 aligns across 7 bases. Germline V lookup: CDR1 GTSNPN, CDR2 SVGIG (reference sequence). V dropped 2 bases and J dropped 3; count of bases not matched to a gene: 12. The CDR3 consists of 16 residues. This chain's CDR3 is CAWSYRTGVGHYGYTF. The DNA of the CDR3 is TGTGCCTGGAGTTACAGGACAGGTGTGGGCCACTATGGCTACACCTTC.

This clone showed up many times. The rearrangement links TRBV5-4 to TRBJ2-6; weak D call: TRBD2 (6 bases). The CDR3 extends over 15 amino acids. Trimming took 4 bases from V and 4 from J, leaving 12 bases between them. Germline loops: CDR1 SGHNT, CDR2 YYREEE (reference sequence). The CDR3 sequence: CASSPAGTGANVLTF. The CDR3 nucleotides read TGTGCCAGCAGCCCCGCGGGGACCGGGGCCAACGTCCTGACTTTC. The full variable domain, rest sourced from reference TRBV5-4 and TRBJ2-6, is ETGVTQSPTHLIKTRGQQVTLRCSSQSGHNTVSWYQQALGQGPQFIFQYYREEENGRGNFPPRFSGLQFPNYSSELNVNALELDDSALYLCASSPAGTGANVLTFGAGSRLTVL.

The chain couples TRBV5-4 to TRBJ1-1; TRBD1 matches 9 bases. V lost 4 bases, J lost 1 base, and 8 bases stayed unmatched. The V gene's germline CDR1 is SGHNT and CDR2 YYREEE (reference sequence). The CDR3 length is 16 residues. The CDR3 coding sequence is TGTGCCAGCAGCCCCTTGACAGGGGGAGAGAACACTGAAGCTTTCTTT. Translating it yields CASSPLTGGENTEAFF.

The chain joins TRBV12-3 or TRBV12-4 to TRBJ2-7, with a possible D match to TRBD1 (6 bases). The CDR3 has 13 amino acids. Trimming took off 6 bases at V and 2 bases at J, with 11 bases between the two ends. CDR3 in DNA: TGTGCCAGCAGCAGGGGAATGACCTACGAGCAGTACTTC. This codes for CASSRGMTYEQYF.

The rearrangement uses TRBV5-1 and TRBJ2-3; 9 bases fit TRBD2. Germline V lookup: CDR1 SGHRS, CDR2 YFSETQ. Unmatched junction bases numbered 6, after V lost 4 bases and J lost 3 bases. The CDR3 is made up of 15 amino acids. CDR3 nucleotide sequence: TGCGCCAGCAGCCCAGGACTAGCGAGGACAGATACGCAGTATTTT. Translation gives CASSPGLARTDTQYF.

About this clone: Other DNA sequences within the sample encode an identical CDR3. V is TRBV5-1 and J is TRBJ2-5; D may be TRBD1 (5 bases). The CDR3 spans 13 residues. The germline gives CDR1 SGHRS, CDR2 YFSETQ. Trimming shortened V by 1 base and J by 5 bases, and 9 bases separated the two germline ends. CDR3 amino acids: CASSLSPGETQYF. Here the CDR3 DNA reads TGCGCCAGCAGCTTGTCCCCAGGGGAGACCCAGTACTTC.

The chain carries TRBV4-3 and TRBJ2-7; D may be TRBD2 (6 bases). The germline V and J ends were trimmed by 0 bases and 2 bases, with 14 bases remaining between them. The CDR3 sequence is 16 residues long. Germline V gene data show CDR1 as LGHNA and CDR2 as YSLEER. CDR3 in amino acids: CASSQDSGSGAYEQYF. The CDR3 DNA is TGCGCCAGCAGCCAAGATTCAGGTAGCGGAGCCTACGAGCAGTACTTC.

This clone was recorded a few times. The rearrangement links TRBV6-5 to TRBJ1-5; 9 nucleotides line up with TRBD1. J was trimmed by 7 bases and V by 6 bases; bases with no gene match: 10. The CDR3 covers 15 residues. Looked up from germline, CDR1 is MNHEY and CDR2 is SVGAGI. The CDR3 region is CASSPGQGTLQPQHF. The CDR3, as DNA: TGTGCCAGCAGCCCAGGACAGGGGACGCTCCAGCCCCAGCATTTT.

The J gene is TRBJ2-1, the V gene TRBV15; TRBD2 matches 16 bases. V dropped 0 bases and J dropped 7; count of bases not matched to a gene: 9. The CDR3 contains 19 residues. CDR1 is LNHNV and CDR2 is YYDKDF in the germline V gene (reference sequence). This CDR3 reads CATSRDGGLAGGGRNEQFF. CDR3 DNA: TGTGCCACCAGCAGAGACGGGGGACTAGCGGGAGGGGGTAGGAATGAGCAGTTCTTC.

The V gene is TRBV18, the J gene TRBJ1-5; D call uncertain. The CDR3 is 13 amino acids. V dropped 4 bases and J dropped 3 bases, with 7 bases sitting between them. The V gene's germline CDR1 is KGHSH and CDR2 LQKENI. The CDR3 sequence is CASSLTDNQPQHF. In DNA form, the CDR3 reads TGTGCCAGCTCACTTACAGACAATCAGCCCCAGCATTTT.

The chain couples TRBV13 to TRBJ2-7; 10 bases match TRBD2. Trimming cost V 4 bases and J 0 bases; bases outside gene matches: 9. The V gene's germline CDR1 is PRHDT and CDR2 FYEKMQ (reference sequence). The CDR3 has 17 residues. CDR3 in amino acids: CASSSPPGLAVSYEQYF. The CDR3, as DNA: TGTGCCAGCAGCTCCCCCCCCGGACTAGCGGTCTCCTACGAGCAGTACTTC.

V is TRBV7-2 and J is TRBJ2-1; 11 bases align to TRBD1. This CDR3 is built from 16 residues. Unmatched junction bases numbered 10, after V lost 7 bases and J lost 5 bases. Germline CDR1 and CDR2: SGHTA and FQGNSA. The CDR3 region is CASTWGGTGGNNEQFF. Here the CDR3 DNA reads TGTGCCAGCACCTGGGGCGGGACAGGGGGGAACAATGAGCAGTTCTTC.

V gene TRBV27 combines with J gene TRBJ1-2; a possible D gene is TRBD1 (6 bases). The CDR3 covers 15 residues. Between the trimmed V and J ends, which lost 6 bases and 6 bases, there was a span of 20 bases. Per the germline V gene, CDR1 is MNHEY and CDR2 is SMNVEV (reference sequence). Written as DNA, the CDR3 is TGTGCCAGCAGCCGTACCGGGACATCAGGCCATGGCTACACCTTC. Translating gives CASSRTGTSGHGYTF.

This chain links TRBV30 with TRBJ1-2; 7 bases align to TRBD1. The CDR3 has 15 residues. In germline, CDR1 is GTSNPN, CDR2 SVGIG (reference sequence). V lost 5 bases and J lost 8; bases outside the gene matches: 17. CDR3 bases: TGTGCCTGGTCGATAACCGGGACAGTCCCCTTGGGCTACACCTTC. It encodes CAWSITGTVPLGYTF.

DNA of the CDR3: TGTGCCACCAGCTTGTCGACAGAAAGCAATCAGCCCCAGCATTTT. Its translation: CATSLSTESNQPQHF. J is TRBJ1-5 and V is TRBV15; D might be TRBD1 (5 bases). CDR1 and CDR2 (germline): LNHNV, YYDKDF (reference sequence). This CDR3 contains 15 residues. V lost 5 bases to trimming and J lost 1 base, with 12 bases between them.

This sequence joins TRBV28 and TRBJ2-3, with D possibly being TRBD2 (6 bases). V lost 6 bases and J 4 bases, leaving 17 bases between the germline ends. The CDR3 totals 15 residues. Germline CDR1 reads MDHEN; CDR2 reads SYDVKM. In DNA form, the CDR3 reads TGTGCCAGCAGCACGGGTATACTAGCTCCAGATACGCAGTATTTT. Its protein is CASSTGILAPDTQYF. Filled out from reference TRBV28 and TRBJ2-3, the complete variable domain reads DVKVTQSSRYLVKRTGEKVFLECVQDMDHENMFWYRQDPGLGLRLIYFSYDVKMKEKGDIPEGYSVSREKKERFSLILESASTNQTSMYLCASSTGILAPDTQYFGPGTRLTVL.

The chain links TRBV7-9 to TRBJ1-2; TRBD1 agrees at 7 bases. J was trimmed by 8 bases and V by 4 bases; bases with no gene match: 7. The CDR3 length is 13 residues. Germline V gene lookup returns CDR1 SEHNR and CDR2 FQNEAQ (reference sequence). This chain's CDR3 is CASSSGQQFGYTF. DNA of the CDR3: TGTGCCAGCAGCTCGGGACAGCAATTCGGCTACACCTTC. The full variable domain, with the rest looked up from reference TRBV7-9 and TRBJ1-2, is DTGVSQNPRHKITKRGQNVTFRCDPISEHNRLYWYRQTLGQGPEFLTYFQNEAQLEKSRLLSDRFSAERPKGSFSTLEIQRTEQGDSAMYLCASSSGQQFGYTFGSGTRLTVV.

This chain connects TRBV5-1 to TRBJ2-1; D is possibly TRBD2 (6 bases). The V gene's germline CDR1 is SGHRS and CDR2 YFSETQ. This CDR3 region has 15 residues. V lost 4 bases to trimming and J lost 7 bases, with 18 bases between them. For the CDR3, the DNA is TGCGCCAGCAGCCCCGTGGTAGCGGTTTTAAATGAGCAGTTCTTC. Protein product: CASSPVVAVLNEQFF.

The chain recombines TRBV29-1 with TRBJ2-1; 7 bases map to TRBD2. This CDR3 is built from 14 residues. Germline-derived CDR1 and CDR2 are SQVTM and ANQGSEA. The V gene end was trimmed by 4 bases and the J gene end by 5 bases; junction bases not matched to a gene: 8. The CDR3 region is CSVGGDLADNEQFF. As DNA, the CDR3 is TGCAGCGTTGGTGGGGATCTAGCGGACAATGAGCAGTTCTTC.

The V call is TRBV18, the J call TRBJ2-7; 8 bases agree with TRBD1. Trimming at V came to 1 base and at J to 6 bases, leaving 5 bases not matched to a gene. There are 14 residues in the CDR3. Looked up from germline, CDR1 is KGHSH and CDR2 is LQKENI. Written as DNA, the CDR3 is TGTGCCAGCTCACCACAGGACAGGGTAACCGAGCAGTACTTC. This gives the protein CASSPQDRVTEQYF. The variable domain in full, completed from reference TRBV18 and TRBJ2-7, reads NAGVMQNPRHLVRRRGQEARLRCSPMKGHSHVYWYRQLPEEGLKFMVYLQKENIIDESGMPKERFSAEFPKEGPSILRIQQVVRGDSAAYFCASSPQDRVTEQYFGPGTRLTVT.

The rearrangement links TRBV6-5 to TRBJ1-1; the D is unclear. The CDR3 loop spans 15 amino acids. The germline V gene has CDR1 MNHEY and CDR2 SVGAGI. Trimming shortened V by 7 bases and J by 6 bases, and 21 bases separated the two germline ends. CDR3: CASKGLEGGYAEAFF. Here the CDR3 DNA reads TGTGCCAGCAAAGGACTGGAAGGTGGTTATGCTGAAGCTTTCTTT.